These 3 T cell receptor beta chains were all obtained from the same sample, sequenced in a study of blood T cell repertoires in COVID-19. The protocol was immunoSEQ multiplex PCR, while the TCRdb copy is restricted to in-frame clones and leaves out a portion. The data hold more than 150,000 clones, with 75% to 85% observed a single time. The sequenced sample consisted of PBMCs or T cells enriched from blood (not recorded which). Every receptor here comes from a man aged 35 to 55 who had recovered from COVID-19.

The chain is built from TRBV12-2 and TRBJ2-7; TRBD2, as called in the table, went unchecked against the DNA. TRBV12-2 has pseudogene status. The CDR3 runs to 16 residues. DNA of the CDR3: TGTGCAAGTCGCTTAGTACCAGCGGGATTCGCCTACGAGCAGTACGTC. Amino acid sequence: CASRLVPAGFAYEQYV.

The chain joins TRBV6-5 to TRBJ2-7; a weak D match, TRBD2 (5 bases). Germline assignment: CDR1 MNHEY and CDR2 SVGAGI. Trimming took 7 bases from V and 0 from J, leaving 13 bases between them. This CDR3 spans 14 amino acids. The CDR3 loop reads CASTEGTGSYEQYV. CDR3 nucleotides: TGTGCCAGCACCGAGGGTACCGGCTCCTACGAGCAGTACGTC.

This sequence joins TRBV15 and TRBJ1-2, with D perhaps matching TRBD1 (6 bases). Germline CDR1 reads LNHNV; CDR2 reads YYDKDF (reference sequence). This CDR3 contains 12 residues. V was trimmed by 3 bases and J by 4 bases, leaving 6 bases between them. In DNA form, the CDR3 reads TGTGCCACCAGCAGGGACAGCTATGGCTACACCTTC. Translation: CATSRDSYGYTF.